The present entry profiles one T cell receptor beta chain with its context. Trimming took off 5 bases at V and 0 bases at J, with 10 bases between the two ends. From germline, CDR1 is MDHEN and CDR2 SYDVKM. The CDR3 runs 15 residues. This entry belongs to a study of blood T cell repertoires in COVID-19. About the study: Samples representing acute and convalescent COVID-19 were sourced from the United States, Italy and Spain.

Researchers sorted participants into cohorts using their self-reported clinical history. Authors' data handling: Amplification of reference gene primers was used by the study to estimate nucleated cell counts. Assay: immunoSEQ multiplex PCR; the TCRdb copy retains only in-frame clones and omits some. The V and J calls and the clone size are those of that table, but D and trimming were determined from the DNA. The sample shows a few hundred thousand clones, 88% of them seen only once. The sample consisted of PBMCs or T cells enriched from blood (not recorded which). V and J are TRBV28 and TRBJ1-4; tentatively, D is TRBD1 (5 bases). This TCR was sampled from a young woman who had been exposed to COVID-19. Written as DNA, the CDR3 is TGTGCCAGCAGTCCGGGGGGTGCAACTAATGAAAAACTGTTTTTT. Amino acid sequence: CASSPGGATNEKLFF. Drawing the rest from reference TRBV28 and TRBJ1-4, the complete variable domain is DVKVTQSSRYLVKRTGEKVFLECVQDMDHENMFWYRQDPGLGLRLIYFSYDVKMKEKGDIPEGYSVSREKKERFSLILESASTNQTSMYLCASSPGGATNEKLFFGSGTQLSVL.